Each of the 27 T cell receptor beta chains below was sequenced from the same sample in a study of shared clonotypes between healthy human individuals. The repertoire was sequenced with immunoSEQ multiplex PCR; TCRdb's copy has only in-frame clones and lacks some. The sample holds a few hundred thousand clones, around 76% seen once. The source material was PBMCs. The source of these receptors is a woman in her forties in good health. Some clones in this sample may be carry-over from other donors' samples.

CDR3 amino acids: CASSRGTRTSGRGNEQFF. CDR3 in DNA: TGTGCCAGCAGTCGGGGGACCAGGACTAGCGGGAGAGGTAATGAGCAGTTCTTC. The rearrangement uses TRBV2 and TRBJ2-1; TRBD2 agrees at 13 bases. Germline V gives CDR1 SNHLY, CDR2 FYNNEI. Unmatched junction bases numbered 14, after V lost 5 bases and J lost 7 bases. This CDR3 comprises 18 residues. Full variable domain (rest looked up from reference TRBV2 and TRBJ2-1): EPEVTQTPSHQVTQMGQEVILRCVPISNHLYFYWYRQILGQKVEFLVSFYNNEISEKSEIFDDQFSVERPDGSNFTLKIRSTKLEDSAMYFCASSRGTRTSGRGNEQFFGPGTRLTVL.

In the case of this clone: In the same sample, other DNA sequences code for this CDR3. The chain recombines TRBV5-1 with TRBJ1-1; D remains unclear. Between the trimmed V and J ends, which lost 0 bases and 2 bases, there was a span of 8 bases. Germline assignment: CDR1 SGHRS and CDR2 YFSETQ. The CDR3 totals 14 residues. The DNA of the CDR3 is TGCGCCAGCAGCTTGGGAGCAGGAAACACTGAAGCTTTCTTT. This encodes CASSLGAGNTEAFF.

The rearrangement joins TRBV5-1 to TRBJ1-1; 11 nucleotides line up with TRBD1. V gave up 0 bases and J gave up 4 bases; unmatched junction bases: 11. CDR3 length equals 18 residues. From germline, CDR1 is SGHRS and CDR2 YFSETQ. CDR3 loop: CASSLVSPGQGGSTEAFF. DNA of the CDR3: TGCGCCAGCAGCTTGGTCTCCCCGGGACAGGGGGGGAGCACTGAAGCTTTCTTT.

The CDR3 sequence: CAWSAPRNTQYF. In DNA form, the CDR3 reads TGTGCCTGGAGTGCCCCCCGGAATACGCAGTATTTT. The V and J genes are TRBV30 and TRBJ2-3; D is unresolved. V was trimmed by 1 base and J by 7 bases, leaving 9 bases between them. The CDR3 sequence is 12 residues long. Germline CDR1 GTSNPN, CDR2 SVGIG (reference sequence).

The chain carries TRBV27 and TRBJ2-1, with TRBD2 identical over 13 bases. This CDR3 has 16 amino acids. Germline V CDR1 and CDR2: MNHEY, SMNVEV (reference sequence). Losses at the gene ends were 5 bases for V and 8 bases for J; bases not matched to a gene: 9. CDR3 amino acids: CASSPRLAGGGYEQFF. CDR3 bases: TGTGCCAGCAGTCCCAGACTAGCGGGAGGAGGGTATGAGCAGTTCTTC.

The chain uses TRBV5-6 and TRBJ2-7; 7 nucleotides line up with TRBD1. The V and J ends lost 2 bases and 3 bases, in that order; junction bases with no gene match: 2. This CDR3 has 13 residues. Germline CDR1 is SGHDT and CDR2 is YYEEEE. As DNA, the CDR3 is TGTGCCAGCAGCTTCAACAGGGGCTACGAGCAGTACTTC. Translated: CASSFNRGYEQYF.

This clone has a count of ten or more. The identical CDR3 is also encoded by other nucleotide sequences in the sample. The chain couples TRBV29-1 to TRBJ2-7; TRBD1 agrees at 12 bases. The CDR3 extends over 13 amino acids. Germline trimming cut 7 bases from V and 5 bases from J; bases unmatched to any gene: 6. Germline V gene lookup returns CDR1 SQVTM and CDR2 ANQGSEA. The CDR3 loop is CSATGQGAHEQYF. The CDR3, as DNA: TGCAGCGCCACGGGACAGGGGGCTCACGAGCAGTACTTC.

The chain is built from TRBV27 and TRBJ2-2; 8 bases are a match to TRBD2. After removal of 2 bases from V and 2 bases from J, the junction contained 4 bases not matched to a gene. The CDR3 is 16 amino acids. CDR1 is MNHEY and CDR2 is SMNVEV in the germline V gene (reference sequence). CDR3 sequence: CASSLVLAGNTGELFF. CDR3 coding DNA: TGTGCCAGCAGTTTAGTCCTAGCGGGTAACACCGGGGAGCTGTTTTTT.

With regard to this clone: A read error is the likely source, as a far larger clone sits one nucleotide away. The chain employs TRBV30 and TRBJ1-5; D ambiguous. Germline CDR1 reads GTSNPN; CDR2 reads SVGIG (reference sequence). The CDR3 is 15 residues long. The CDR3 coding sequence is TGTGCCTGGAGCGCACTTTTGGGATCCAATAAGCCCCAGCATTTT. It specifies CAWSALLGSNKPQHF.

CDR3 sequence: CASGQTGGADNEQFF. DNA of the CDR3: TGTGCTAGTGGTCAAACAGGGGGGGCGGACAATGAGCAGTTCTTC. The genes are TRBV12-5 and TRBJ2-1; a weak D match, TRBD1 (8 bases). V dropped 5 bases and J dropped 5 bases, with 16 bases sitting between them. CDR1 is LGHNT, CDR2 FRNRAP, per germline. This CDR3 is 15 amino acids long.

V is TRBV2 and J is TRBJ2-5; 7 positions agree with TRBD1. V lost 5 bases to trimming and J lost 2 bases; unmatched junction nucleotides: 2. From germline, CDR1 is SNHLY and CDR2 FYNNEI. The CDR3 has 13 amino acids. CDR3 in amino acids: CASSPGQQETQYF. The CDR3 coding sequence is TGTGCCAGCAGTCCGGGACAGCAAGAGACCCAGTACTTC.

Regarding this clone: This same CDR3 is encoded by further DNA sequences in the sample. The J gene is TRBJ2-5, the V gene TRBV7-2; D call uncertain. The V end lost 4 bases, the J end lost 1 base, and 13 bases lay between the germline ends. The germline CDR1 and CDR2 sequences are SGHTA and FQGNSA. The CDR3 has 15 amino acids. The CDR3 bases are TGTGCCAGCAGCTCCTCCGGTGCACCCCAAGAGACCCAGTACTTC. Translating it yields CASSSSGAPQETQYF.

There are a few counts of this clone. This chain connects TRBV5-1 to TRBJ1-1; the D gene is possibly TRBD1 (5 bases). CDR1 is SGHRS, CDR2 YFSETQ, per germline. The CDR3 is made up of 15 amino acids. The ends were cut back, 3 bases at V and 6 bases at J, with 18 bases in the middle. The CDR3 DNA reads as TGCGCCAGCAGCTGGGGGACGGAGACGGGCTCTGAAGCTTTCTTT. Translation gives CASSWGTETGSEAFF. The entire variable domain, with the rest obtained from reference TRBV5-1 and TRBJ1-1, is as follows: KAGVTQTPRYLIKTRGQQVTLSCSPISGHRSVSWYQQTPGQGLQFLFEYFSETQRNKGNFPGRFSGRQFSNSRSEMNVSTLELGDSALYLCASSWGTETGSEAFFGQGTRLTVV.

Turning to this clone: Being one base from a much bigger clone, this may be a read error. V and J are TRBV29-1 and TRBJ1-2; unclear D gene. Germline CDR1 SQVTM, CDR2 ANQGSEA. The CDR3 is made up of 13 amino acids. The CDR3 loop reads CSVSKGRLYGYIF. CDR3 coding DNA: TGCAGCGTTTCTAAGGGCAGACTCTATGGCTACATCTTC.

The rearrangement joins TRBV6-4 to TRBJ1-5; D unresolved. The CDR3 is 16 residues long. V gave up 11 bases and J gave up 3 bases, with 23 bases separating them. Germline V gene data show CDR1 as MRHNA and CDR2 as SNTAGT. This chain's CDR3 is CAVLTETIGLNQPQHF. DNA of the CDR3: TGTGCCGTTCTAACAGAAACGATTGGGCTCAATCAGCCCCAGCATTTT.

The table lists this clone with many counts. The chain links TRBV5-5 to TRBJ2-3; 9 positions agree with TRBD2. CDR3 length equals 17 residues. Losses at the gene ends were 4 bases for V and 3 bases for J; bases not matched to a gene: 12. Per the germline V gene, CDR1 is SGHKS and CDR2 is YYEKEE (reference sequence). CDR3: CASSQGVAGAWTDTQYF. CDR3 nucleotides: TGTGCCAGCAGCCAGGGGGTAGCGGGAGCTTGGACAGATACGCAGTATTTT.

This clone was picked up one time. V and J are TRBV5-6 and TRBJ2-7; D perhaps matches TRBD1 (6 bases). Trimming cost V 1 base and J 4 bases, with 12 bases left between them. Germline V gives CDR1 SGHDT, CDR2 YYEEEE. This CDR3 has 14 amino acids. CDR3 nucleotide sequence: TGTGCCAGCAGCTTGACGGGACAACCTTACGAGCAGTACTTC. The encoded protein is CASSLTGQPYEQYF.

The rearrangement links TRBV28 to TRBJ2-5, with 9 bases aligning to TRBD1. With V trimmed by 6 bases and J by 5 bases, 13 bases remained unmatched. Germline-derived CDR1 and CDR2 are MDHEN and SYDVKM. This CDR3 contains 16 residues. Here the CDR3 reads CASRARFGTGRETQYF. The CDR3 DNA is TGTGCCAGCAGAGCTAGATTCGGGACAGGGAGGGAGACCCAGTACTTC.

This chain connects TRBV18 to TRBJ2-3; 8 nucleotides match TRBD2. The CDR3 length is 14 residues. The trim removed 4 bases at V and 2 bases at J, leaving 2 bases unmatched. CDR1 KGHSH and CDR2 LQKENI come from the germline V gene. The DNA for the CDR3 is TGTGCCAGCTCACGTAGCGGGAACACAGATACGCAGTATTTT. Encoded protein: CASSRSGNTDTQYF.

The chain has TRBV27 and TRBJ2-1; maybe TRBD2 (6 bases). Germline CDR1 MNHEY, CDR2 SMNVEV (reference sequence). This CDR3 region has 14 residues. The V gene lost 0 bases and the J gene lost 7 bases, with 10 bases spanning the gap. The CDR3 DNA reads TGTGCCAGCAGTTTATCGCTAGCGTGGAATGAGCAGTTCTTC. Its translation: CASSLSLAWNEQFF.

This chain joins TRBV7-3 and TRBJ1-2; 7 bases fit TRBD1. The V gene end was trimmed by 5 bases and the J gene end by 7 bases; junction bases not matched to a gene: 7. The germline V gene has CDR1 SGHTA and CDR2 FQGTGA. The CDR3 sequence is 13 residues long. CDR3 in DNA: TGTGCCAGCAGCCCCATCCAGGGGGTTGGCTACACCTTC. Residues: CASSPIQGVGYTF.

This clone has only one observation. The genes are TRBV5-4 and TRBJ1-1; TRBD1 matches at 7 bases. The CDR3 sequence is 15 residues long. Looked up from germline, CDR1 is SGHNT and CDR2 is YYREEE (reference sequence). V dropped 5 bases and J dropped 1; count of bases not matched to a gene: 8. CDR3 protein: CASRSAGGKNTEAFF. CDR3 nucleotide sequence: TGTGCCAGCAGATCGGCAGGGGGGAAGAACACTGAAGCTTTCTTT.

J is TRBJ2-1 and V is TRBV6-5; D is possibly TRBD1 (6 bases). Germline V gives CDR1 MNHEY, CDR2 SVGAGI. CDR3 length: 15 amino acids. The V end lost 2 bases, the J end lost 5 bases, and 13 bases lay between the germline ends. CDR3 in DNA: TGTGCCAGCAGTTACGGGTCAGGGGCGGACAATGAGCAGTTCTTC. This translates into CASSYGSGADNEQFF.

Remarks on this clone: At one of its ends the junction is not consistent with the germline gene, which may arise from a read error. Other DNA sequences from this sample encode an identical CDR3 as well. The rearrangement uses TRBV2 and TRBJ1-6; 8 nucleotides align to TRBD1. Germline-derived CDR1 and CDR2 are SNHLY and FYNNEI. The CDR3 is made up of 16 amino acids. The CDR3, as DNA: TGTGCCAGCAGCGATCCCGGACAGGGCGGAGATTCGCCCCTCCACTTT. Residues: CASSDPGQGGDSPLHF.

The chain employs TRBV28 and TRBJ1-2, with 12 nucleotides matching TRBD1. Germline CDR1 is MDHEN and CDR2 is SYDVKM. This CDR3 comprises 17 residues. J lost 3 bases, V lost 5 bases, and 10 bases had no gene match. The CDR3 DNA follows: TGTGCCAGCAGTCTAAGGGACAGGGGGCGCATCGACTATGGCTACACCTTC. The encoded protein is CASSLRDRGRIDYGYTF.

The genes are TRBV18 and TRBJ1-4, with TRBD1 matching over 9 bases. Germline V gives CDR1 KGHSH, CDR2 LQKENI. Trimming at V came to 3 bases and at J to 4 bases, leaving 18 bases not matched to a gene. The length of the CDR3 is 20 residues. CDR3 protein: CASSPAYLGYRGRDNEKLFF. CDR3 in DNA: TGTGCCAGCTCACCTGCATACTTGGGATACAGGGGGCGAGATAATGAAAAACTGTTTTTT.

This clone was seen a handful of times. V gene TRBV10-3 combines with J gene TRBJ2-3; 9 bases line up with TRBD2. The CDR3 is 14 amino acids. CDR1 is ENHRY and CDR2 is SYGVKD in the germline V gene. V shed 6 bases and J 3 bases; nucleotides not matched to a gene: 4. The CDR3 here is CAIRREGRTDTQYF. CDR3 sequence (DNA): TGTGCCATCAGGCGGGAGGGTCGTACAGATACGCAGTATTTT.